These T cell receptor beta chains were read from a single sample in a study of vaccination and CD4 T cells after COVID-19. TCRdb re-called the PCR reads through MiXCR, storing one row per CDR3 protein. The sample has about 16,000 distinct CDR3 sequences; about half are singletons. Their recognized antigens are unknown. The specimen was CD4+ T cells from blood, cultured in vitro, collected about 7 months after SARS-CoV-2 vaccination. The receptors here all came from a human donor who had recovered from COVID-19. Each CDR3 is given with its conserved first and last residue. A D gene is named only where the DNA matches it firmly. Expanded clones are given a class, and other clones once, few, many or no size at all.

d_gene | j_gene | v_gene | len | abundance | CDR3nt | CDR3aa
NA | TRBJ2-7 | TRBV7-9 | 12 | NA | TGTGCCAGCAGCTCGGACGGCCTGGGGCAGTACTTC | CASSSDGLGQYF
NA | TRBJ2-7 | TRBV4-1 | 13 | large | TGCGCCAGCAGCCAAGATCAGGGAATGGTGCAGTACTTC | CASSQDQGMVQYF
NA | TRBJ2-7 | TRBV27 | 12 | few | TGTGCCAGCAGTTTACCCGGCTACGAGCAGTACTTC | CASSLPGYEQYF
NA | TRBJ2-3 | TRBV11-3 | 16 | NA | TGTGCCAGCAGCTTCGGTGGGGGACAAGGCACAGATACGCAGTATTTT | CASSFGGGQGTDTQYF
TRBD1 | TRBJ1-5 | TRBV6-1 | 16 | few | TGTGCCAGCAGTAACCGACAGGGTTATAGCAATCAGCCCCAGCATTTT | CASSNRQGYSNQPQHF
NA | TRBJ1-5 | TRBV7-8 | 16 | few | TGTGCCAGCAGCTCCAGCTACAAGGAGGGCAATCAGCCCCAGCATTTT | CASSSSYKEGNQPQHF
NA | TRBJ2-7 | TRBV29-1 | 13 | NA | TGCAGCGTTGAAGAGGTAGGGGCCGGAGAGCAGTACTTC | CSVEEVGAGEQYF
NA | TRBJ1-5 | TRBV19 | 14 | NA | TGTGCCAGTACTAGCCGGGACATGTTGTTCCCCCAGCATTTT | CASTSRDMLFPQHF
NA | TRBJ1-2 | TRBV29-1 | 13 | NA | TGCAGCGCTGGCTCTCCGGGCCCCTATGGCTACACCTTC | CSAGSPGPYGYTF
TRBD1 | TRBJ1-2 | TRBV5-1 | 13 | NA | TGCGCCAGCAGCTTGGAGGGACAGGCCGGCTACACCTTC | CASSLEGQAGYTF
NA | TRBJ2-1 | TRBV6-1 | 14 | medium-sized | TGTGCCAGCAGTACTGGGACTCGGAGGTATGAGCAGTTCTTC | CASSTGTRRYEQFF
TRBD1 | TRBJ2-3 | TRBV28 | 16 | NA | TGTGCCAGCAGTCTTATAGGGGGCGCGGGCACAGATACGCAGTATTTT | CASSLIGGAGTDTQYF
TRBD1 | TRBJ1-2 | TRBV7-9 | 15 | few | TGTGCCAGCAGCTTAGATGGGGACAGAGAAGATGGCTACACCTTC | CASSLDGDREDGYTF